Below, 30 T cell receptor beta chains from the same sample are listed, as sequenced in a study of beta chain features in type 1 diabetes. Of the isolated RNA, all was reverse transcribed, and so the sequenced material was expressed TCRB transcripts. Sequencing used immunoSEQ multiplex PCR; TCRdb keeps in-frame clones, though not all of them. Among some 180,000 clones listed, roughly an eighth were seen once. The sequenced sample was central memory CD4+ T cells from blood. The receptors stem from a woman under 30 in good health.

This clone was found a few times. This sequence joins TRBV28 and TRBJ2-1; TRBD1 might be the D (6 bases). CDR3 length: 15 amino acids. Germline CDR1 is MDHEN and CDR2 is SYDVKM. Trimming took off 7 bases at V and 3 bases at J, with 16 bases between the two ends. CDR3 coding DNA: TGTGCCAGCAACCAAGGAACAGGGTACTACAATGAGCAGTTCTTC. This sequence encodes CASNQGTGYYNEQFF.

The chain carries TRBV5-1 and TRBJ2-1, with TRBD2 identical over 7 bases. Germline CDR1 reads SGHRS; CDR2 reads YFSETQ. Trimming cost V 6 bases and J 6 bases; bases outside gene matches: 6. This CDR3 has 13 residues. CDR3 amino acids: CASIQGGSNEQFF. CDR3 in DNA: TGCGCCAGCATCCAGGGAGGGTCCAATGAGCAGTTCTTC. The full variable domain, rest sourced from reference TRBV5-1 and TRBJ2-1, is KAGVTQTPRYLIKTRGQQVTLSCSPISGHRSVSWYQQTPGQGLQFLFEYFSETQRNKGNFPGRFSGRQFSNSRSEMNVSTLELGDSALYLCASIQGGSNEQFFGPGTRLTVL.

This clone was seen only a few times. The V call is TRBV4-3, the J call TRBJ2-3; perhaps TRBD2 as D (6 bases). Trimming removed 5 bases at V and 5 bases at J, with 14 bases between. CDR3 length equals 14 residues. From germline, CDR1 is LGHNA and CDR2 YSLEER. DNA of the CDR3: TGCGCCAGCAGCTCCCGGGAGTGGGAAGATACGCAGTATTTT. It codes for CASSSREWEDTQYF.

This sequence joins TRBV27 and TRBJ1-2; D possibly corresponds to TRBD1 (5 bases). Between the trimmed V and J ends, which lost 3 bases and 8 bases, there was a span of 10 bases. This CDR3 comprises 12 residues. The germline V gene encodes CDR1 MNHEY and CDR2 SMNVEV (reference sequence). The CDR3 loop is CASSFRGGGYTF. DNA of the CDR3: TGTGCCAGCAGTTTTCGCGGGGGAGGCTACACCTTC.

A few counts support this clone. This chain uses TRBV30 with TRBJ2-3, with 7 bases that match TRBD2. The junction had 8 bases not matched to a gene; V was cut back by 5 bases and J by 0 bases. CDR1 GTSNPN and CDR2 SVGIG come from the germline V gene (reference sequence). The CDR3 is 15 residues long. CDR3 protein: CAWGSYGGSTDTQYF. The DNA of the CDR3 is TGTGCCTGGGGATCCTACGGGGGGAGCACAGATACGCAGTATTTT.

In this sample, this clone turned up a few times. The rearrangement joins TRBV15 to TRBJ1-2; unclear D gene. Germline lookup yields CDR1 LNHNV and CDR2 YYDKDF (reference sequence). CDR3 length: 16 residues. Trimming took 1 base from V and 1 from J, leaving 13 bases between them. The CDR3 DNA is TGTGCCACCAGCAGAGGGAGGACCCGAGATAACTATGGCTACACCTTC. Its protein product is CATSRGRTRDNYGYTF.

CDR3 sequence: CAWRTSGNQPQHF. The CDR3 DNA is TGTGCCTGGAGAACCTCGGGGAATCAGCCCCAGCATTTT. This rearrangement joins TRBV30 to TRBJ1-5; D is unresolved. This CDR3 is 13 amino acids long. Trimming left V 3 bases short and J 4 bases short, with 10 bases between. The germline V gene encodes CDR1 GTSNPN and CDR2 SVGIG (reference sequence).

The chain uses TRBV5-4 and TRBJ2-3, with 7 bases lining up with TRBD1. The V gene end was trimmed by 4 bases and the J gene end by 0 bases; junction bases not matched to a gene: 5. CDR3 size: 15 residues. Germline values: CDR1 SGHNT, CDR2 YYREEE (reference sequence). The CDR3 loop is CASSPGGASTDTQYF. In DNA form, the CDR3 reads TGTGCCAGCAGCCCAGGGGGTGCTAGCACAGATACGCAGTATTTT.

The sample holds a few counts of this clone. The chain is built from TRBV1 and TRBJ2-7; TRBD2 is taken as the D call from the table, unchecked against the DNA. TRBV1 is noted as a pseudogene. The CDR3 contains 15 residues. CDR3 sequence (DNA): TGCACCAGCAACCCTACGACTAGCGGGTCCTACGAGCAGTACTTC. This codes for CTSNPTTSGSYEQYF.

The chain recombines TRBV29-1 with TRBJ1-1, with D hard to call. CDR1 is SQVTM, CDR2 ANQGSEA, per germline. V lost 4 bases and J 0 bases, leaving 9 bases between the germline ends. There are 13 residues in the CDR3. The CDR3 bases are TGCAGCGTTGTGACTGATCTGAACACTGAAGCTTTCTTT. This codes for CSVVTDLNTEAFF.

This clone was seen a handful of times. This sequence joins TRBV19 and TRBJ2-7; TRBD1 is a possible D gene (7 bases). The germline V and J ends were trimmed by 3 bases and 1 base, with 13 bases remaining between them. CDR3 length: 15 residues. Germline CDR1 and CDR2: LNHDA and SQIVND (reference sequence). The CDR3 DNA reads as TGTGCCAGTAGTATCAGGGGGGAGAGGTCCTACGAGCAGTACTTC. It yields the protein CASSIRGERSYEQYF.

The sample holds many counts of this clone. The chain couples TRBV7-2 to TRBJ1-1; D not resolved. In germline, CDR1 is SGHTA, CDR2 FQGNSA. Trimming shortened V by 6 bases and J by 7 bases, and 12 bases separated the two germline ends. The CDR3 has 12 residues. DNA for the CDR3: TGTGCCAGCAGTCCCCTGGGAGTTGAAGCTTTCTTT. Protein sequence: CASSPLGVEAFF.

This clone was seen a few times. The chain links TRBV7-8 to TRBJ1-2; D perhaps matches TRBD1 (5 bases). V was shortened by 1 base and J by 1 base, with 19 bases between the two germline ends. Germline V gene lookup returns CDR1 SGHVS and CDR2 FQNEAQ. The CDR3 is 18 residues long. The CDR3 spells CASSLVILAGPSNYGYTF. The DNA of the CDR3 is TGTGCCAGCAGCTTAGTGATCTTGGCGGGACCGAGTAACTATGGCTACACCTTC.

This chain links TRBV28 with TRBJ2-5; D is undetermined. Germline V gene sequence: CDR1 MDHEN, CDR2 SYDVKM. The CDR3 loop spans 13 amino acids. The V end was cut by 2 bases, the J end by 2 bases, with 6 bases between. In nucleotides, the CDR3 is TGTGCCAGCAGTTTAGTCCAGCAAGAGACCCAGTACTTC. This sequence encodes CASSLVQQETQYF.

The CDR3, as DNA: TGTGCCAGCGCCATGGTAGCGGAAGAGACCCAGTACTTC. Translating gives CASAMVAEETQYF. V and J are TRBV18 and TRBJ2-5, with D possibly matching TRBD2 (6 bases). Germline V gene sequence: CDR1 KGHSH, CDR2 LQKENI. The CDR3 is 13 residues long. V gave up 8 bases and J gave up 3 bases, with 13 bases separating them.

This clone was observed a few times. The rearrangement links TRBV28 to TRBJ1-1, with D maybe TRBD1 (5 bases). The CDR3 is 11 amino acids. V lost 8 bases, J lost 8 bases, and 12 bases lay in between. Germline V CDR1 and CDR2: MDHEN, SYDVKM. In nucleotides, the CDR3 is TGTGCCAGCCTGCTAAGGGGCGAAGCTTTCTTT. Its protein product is CASLLRGEAFF.

This clone was found a few times. This chain joins TRBV5-1 and TRBJ2-7; no definite D call. CDR3 length equals 14 residues. CDR1 and CDR2 from the germline V gene are SGHRS and YFSETQ. The germline V and J ends were trimmed by 1 base and 4 bases, with 12 bases remaining between them. The CDR3 bases are TGCGCCAGCAGCTTGAGTAGTGAGAGGTACGAGCAGTACTTC. This codes for CASSLSSERYEQYF. Full variable domain (outside the CDR3, taken from reference TRBV5-1 and TRBJ2-7): KAGVTQTPRYLIKTRGQQVTLSCSPISGHRSVSWYQQTPGQGLQFLFEYFSETQRNKGNFPGRFSGRQFSNSRSEMNVSTLELGDSALYLCASSLSSERYEQYFGPGTRLTVT.

This clone was seen only a few times. This chain connects TRBV7-8 to TRBJ2-7, with 10 bases fitting TRBD2. Germline V gives CDR1 SGHVS, CDR2 FQNEAQ. This CDR3 comprises 16 residues. With 0 bases clipped from V and 6 bases from J, the junction kept 8 bases outside the gene matches. The CDR3 bases are TGTGCCAGCAGCTTAGCGCGGAGGCTAGCGGGAGCCGAGCAGTACTTC. As protein: CASSLARRLAGAEQYF. The whole variable domain, remainder taken from reference TRBV7-8 and TRBJ2-7, is GAGVSQSPRYKVAKRGQDVALRCDPISGHVSLFWYQQALGQGPEFLTYFQNEAQLDKSGLPSDRFFAERPEGSVSTLKIQRTQQEDSAVYLCASSLARRLAGAEQYFGPGTRLTVT.

The V gene is TRBV29-1, the J gene TRBJ2-7; 12 bases match TRBD1. V was pared by 6 bases and J by 6 bases, with 9 bases of the junction left unmatched. Per germline, CDR1 SQVTM and CDR2 ANQGSEA. There are 14 residues in the CDR3. CDR3 residues: CSVEGQGAGSEQYF. The CDR3 DNA reads as TGCAGCGTGGAGGGACAGGGGGCGGGGAGCGAGCAGTACTTC.

This clone was counted a few times. V is TRBV14 and J is TRBJ2-1; 7 positions match TRBD1. The CDR3 is made up of 17 amino acids. Trimming removed 4 bases from V and 4 bases from J; junction bases left unmatched: 13. Germline V CDR1 and CDR2: SGHDN, FVKESK. CDR3 sequence (DNA): TGTGCCAGCAGCCCGCCCACAGGGGTAGCCCCTTACAATGAGCAGTTCTTC. Translated: CASSPPTGVAPYNEQFF.

This clone was recorded a few times. The chain carries TRBV30 and TRBJ2-1; the D gene is possibly TRBD1 (5 bases). This CDR3 has 16 amino acids. Germline V gene data show CDR1 as GTSNPN and CDR2 as SVGIG (reference sequence). The germline V and J ends were trimmed by 3 bases and 6 bases, with 21 bases remaining between them. Here the CDR3 DNA reads TGTGCCTGGAGGAGGCCAGGGCAGTTCAAACGCAATGAGCAGTTCTTC. This gives the protein CAWRRPGQFKRNEQFF.

This clone was detected a few times. The chain uses TRBV28 and TRBJ2-3; D remains unclear. Germline V gene sequence: CDR1 MDHEN, CDR2 SYDVKM. V was trimmed by 5 bases and J by 3 bases, leaving 3 bases between them. This CDR3 contains 11 residues. The CDR3 sequence is CASSETDTQYF. The CDR3 region has the DNA TGTGCCAGCAGTGAGACAGATACGCAGTATTTT.

This clone has a handful of counts. This rearrangement joins TRBV5-1 to TRBJ2-7, with TRBD2 matching 10 bases. The CDR3 covers 16 residues. Germline V CDR1 and CDR2: SGHRS, YFSETQ. Trimming cost V 2 bases and J 4 bases; bases outside gene matches: 9. CDR3 in DNA: TGCGCCAGCAGCTTTGCTAGCGGGAGTGGGAAGTACGAGCAGTACTTC. Amino acids: CASSFASGSGKYEQYF.

The chain recombines TRBV7-2 with TRBJ2-1; 8 bases line up with TRBD2. With V trimmed by 2 bases and J by 5 bases, 5 bases remained unmatched. The CDR3 sequence is 15 residues long. From germline, CDR1 is SGHTA and CDR2 FQGNSA. CDR3 in amino acids: CASSLTPGGHNEQFF. The CDR3 nucleotides are TGTGCCAGCAGCTTAACCCCGGGAGGGCACAATGAGCAGTTCTTC.

The V call is TRBV6-5, the J call TRBJ1-2; 8 nucleotides line up with TRBD1. The CDR3 covers 15 residues. After removal of 6 bases from V and 3 bases from J, the junction contained 9 bases not matched to a gene. Germline CDR1 MNHEY, CDR2 SVGAGI. CDR3 loop: CASSHGQGRDYGYTF. CDR3 nucleotide sequence: TGTGCCAGCAGCCACGGACAGGGTAGAGACTATGGCTACACCTTC.

This clone came up a few times. CDR3 DNA sequence: TGTGCCAGTAGTATAGATGGGCAGGGCAGGTCCGATGAGCAGTTCTTC. Its translation: CASSIDGQGRSDEQFF. This rearrangement joins TRBV19 to TRBJ2-1, with D tentatively TRBD1 (5 bases). The length of the CDR3 is 16 residues. The ends were cut back, 0 bases at V and 8 bases at J, with 17 bases in the middle. The germline gives CDR1 LNHDA, CDR2 SQIVND (reference sequence). Using reference TRBV19 and TRBJ2-1 for the parts outside the CDR3, the full variable domain is DGGITQSPKYLFRKEGQNVTLSCEQNLNHDAMYWYRQDPGQGLRLIYYSQIVNDFQKGDIAEGYSVSREKKESFPLTVTSAQKNPTAFYLCASSIDGQGRSDEQFFGPGTRLTVL.

The chain uses TRBV30 and TRBJ2-7, with 10 positions matching TRBD2. The V gene end was trimmed by 1 base and the J gene end by 5 bases; junction bases not matched to a gene: 5. Per germline, CDR1 GTSNPN and CDR2 SVGIG (reference sequence). This CDR3 comprises 14 residues. The CDR3 here is CAWSAGLAANEQYF. DNA for the CDR3: TGTGCCTGGAGTGCTGGACTAGCGGCTAACGAGCAGTACTTC.

The rearrangement joins TRBV2 to TRBJ2-1; TRBD2 agrees at 10 bases. The germline gives CDR1 SNHLY, CDR2 FYNNEI. This CDR3 region has 14 residues. Losses at the gene ends were 5 bases for V and 8 bases for J; bases not matched to a gene: 6. CDR3 protein: CASSYSGRGDEQFF. As DNA, the CDR3 is TGTGCCAGCAGTTACAGCGGGAGGGGGGATGAGCAGTTCTTC.

This clone has more than one count but fewer than ten. In nucleotides, the CDR3 is TGTGCCTGGAAGCGGACAGGGACTAATGGCTACACCTTC. This translates into CAWKRTGTNGYTF. The chain carries TRBV30 and TRBJ1-2, with TRBD1 matching 8 bases. The V segment lost 4 bases and the J segment 6 bases; nucleotides outside the gene matches: 7. CDR3 length: 13 amino acids. The germline gives CDR1 GTSNPN, CDR2 SVGIG (reference sequence).

The rearrangement uses TRBV11-2 and TRBJ2-5, with TRBD2 matching over 9 bases. The germline CDR1 and CDR2 sequences are SGHAT and FQNNGV. J gave up 5 bases and V 1 base, and 2 bases lay outside the gene matches. CDR3 length: 14 residues. The CDR3 DNA follows: TGTGCCAGCAGCTTAGGGACTAGCGTGGAGACCCAGTACTTC. It specifies CASSLGTSVETQYF.